Below, one T cell receptor (beta chain) is given with its context. Its antigen is unidentified. The junction shows a germline mismatch at one end, possibly a read error. CDR1 is ENHRY, CDR2 SYGVKD, per germline. The CDR3 contains 12 residues. Sample-barcoded 5' priming and a J-beta primer mix drove a second PCR of about 7 to 12 cycles. TCRdb called the 5' RACE reads again in MiXCR, with one record for every CDR3 protein. Among about 930,000 distinct CDR3 sequences, around 29% were seen once, and the ten largest hold roughly 10%. The record originates from a study of blood T cells in healthy people across ages. Study-wide background: Template switching captured about one barcoded beta molecule per two T cells. Study-level results: Unsorted PBMC input precluded a conclusive naive versus antigen-experienced comparison.

The same specimen was also included in a second study, on T cells of mothers and their children.

This TCR derives from a woman between 40 and 55 years old in good health. The material sequenced was blood. V is TRBV10-3 and J is TRBJ1-2; TRBD1 matches 7 bases. DNA of the CDR3: TGTGCCATCGGTGACAGGGAGGCTGGCTACACCTTC. This encodes CAIGDREAGYTF.